The 14 T cell receptor beta chains below all came from one sample that was sequenced in a study of glioma-infiltrating T cells after dendritic cell vaccination. Data came from immunoSEQ multiplex PCR; TCRdb stores just in-frame clones and leaves some out. The table shows under 40,000 clones, with roughly 90% occurring only once. Sample: blood, taken before dendritic cell vaccination. These receptors originate from a human donor with glioblastoma.

This clone appeared a single time. The chain is built from TRBV7-9 and TRBJ1-2; 7 nucleotides agree with TRBD1. CDR1 and CDR2 (germline): SEHNR, FQNEAQ (reference sequence). The J segment lost 2 bases and the V segment lost 5 bases, leaving 8 bases of the junction unmatched. The CDR3 consists of 15 residues. The CDR3 spells CASSPPGTANYGYTF. The CDR3 DNA is TGTGCCAGCAGCCCGCCTGGGACAGCAAACTATGGCTACACCTTC.

The rearrangement uses TRBV16 and TRBJ2-5; D remains ambiguous. Between the trimmed V and J ends, which lost 0 bases and 7 bases, there was a span of 15 bases. The CDR3 loop spans 15 amino acids. Germline V gene sequence: CDR1 KGHSY, CDR2 FQNENV. The CDR3 nucleotides are TGTGCCAGCAGCCAATCACAAGGAAGCCTAGGGACCCAGTACTTC. Its protein product is CASSQSQGSLGTQYF.

The chain couples TRBV10-3 to TRBJ1-6, with 7 bases fitting TRBD1. The CDR3 totals 12 residues. The V and J ends lost 11 bases and 8 bases, in that order; junction bases with no gene match: 6. Germline V gene data show CDR1 as ENHRY and CDR2 as SYGVKD. In DNA form, the CDR3 reads TGTGCCTCCGGCCAGGGGGATTCACCCCTCCACTTT. Translation gives CASGQGDSPLHF.

This chain links TRBV7-2 with TRBJ1-5; 10 bases align to TRBD1. The ends lost 5 bases at V and 2 bases at J; junction bases unmatched: 3. The CDR3 consists of 15 residues. CDR1 and CDR2 from the germline V gene are SGHTA and FQGNSA. CDR3 DNA sequence: TGTGCCAGCAGCGTGGACAGGGGGGGCAATCAGCCCCAGCATTTT. This translates into CASSVDRGGNQPQHF.

The chain joins TRBV4-1 to TRBJ1-1, with 8 bases fitting TRBD1. Germline V gene sequence: CDR1 MGHRA, CDR2 YSYEKL. The junction had 10 bases not matched to a gene; V was cut back by 0 bases and J by 1 base. The length of the CDR3 is 18 residues. The CDR3: CASSQESRDRGSNTEAFF. The CDR3 DNA is TGCGCCAGCAGCCAAGAGAGTCGAGACAGGGGATCGAACACTGAAGCTTTCTTT.

The J gene is TRBJ1-2, the V gene TRBV25-1; D perhaps matches TRBD1 (5 bases). Germline CDR1 is MGHDK and CDR2 is SYGVNS. This CDR3 region has 13 residues. V was clipped by 5 bases and J by 8 bases, with 15 bases between them. CDR3 amino acids: CASSITQGFGYTF. The CDR3 region has the DNA TGTGCCAGCAGTATAACTCAGGGATTCGGCTACACCTTC.

The J gene is TRBJ1-3, the V gene TRBV7-9; maybe TRBD1 (6 bases). The V end was cut by 6 bases, the J end by 2 bases, with 8 bases between. The CDR3 runs 13 residues. Germline-derived CDR1 and CDR2 are SEHNR and FQNEAQ (reference sequence). CDR3 region: CASRAGAGNTIYF. DNA for the CDR3: TGTGCCAGCAGGGCAGGGGCTGGAAACACCATATATTTT.

The chain combines TRBV5-1 with TRBJ2-3; the match to TRBD2 covers 8 bases. Germline CDR1 SGHRS, CDR2 YFSETQ. The length of the CDR3 is 16 residues. The ends lost 4 bases at V and 9 bases at J; junction bases unmatched: 16. The CDR3 nucleotides are TGCGCCAGCAGCGGTGACGGGGGGGCCCCCCCAGGAACGCAGTATTTT. This sequence encodes CASSGDGGAPPGTQYF.

This clone came up once. V gene TRBV15 combines with J gene TRBJ2-2; TRBD1 might be the D (5 bases). The CDR3 is 13 residues long. CDR1 and CDR2 from the germline V gene are LNHNV and YYDKDF (reference sequence). The CDR3 DNA reads as TGTCCTGGACAACAGTATTACACCGGGGAGCTGTTTTTT. Residues: CPGQQYYTGELFF. Full variable domain (rest looked up from reference TRBV15 and TRBJ2-2): DAMVIQNPRYQVTQFGKPVTLSCSQTLNHNVMYWYQQKSSQAPKLLFHYYDKDFNNEADTPDNFQSRRPNTSFCFLDIRSPGLGDTAMYLCPGQQYYTGELFFGEGSRLTVL.

V gene TRBV7-9 combines with J gene TRBJ1-4, with TRBD1 identical over 10 bases. The CDR3 covers 15 residues. V lost 5 bases and J lost 6; bases outside the gene matches: 6. Looked up from germline, CDR1 is SEHNR and CDR2 is FQNEAQ (reference sequence). CDR3 sequence reads: CASSTPTGGDEKLFF. Here the CDR3 DNA reads TGTGCCAGCAGCACCCCGACAGGGGGCGATGAAAAACTGTTTTTT.

This clone came up a few times. This chain links TRBV4-1 with TRBJ2-3; possible D gene TRBD1, 5 bases. The length of the CDR3 is 16 residues. CDR1 and CDR2 from the germline V gene are MGHRA and YSYEKL. Trimming removed 1 base at V and 3 bases at J, with 14 bases between. The CDR3: CASSQVETETTDTQYF. Written as DNA, the CDR3 is TGCGCCAGCAGCCAAGTTGAGACAGAGACAACAGATACGCAGTATTTT.

This clone was recorded once. The genes are TRBV5-4 and TRBJ1-1; TRBD1 aligns across 7 bases. The CDR3 runs to 14 residues. Trimming took 3 bases from V and 1 from J; bases not matched to a gene: 3. Looked up from germline, CDR1 is SGHNT and CDR2 is YYREEE (reference sequence). The DNA of the CDR3 is TGTGCCAGCAGCTCTAGACAGGGGAACACTGAAGCTTTCTTT. Its translation: CASSSRQGNTEAFF.

The chain recombines TRBV9 with TRBJ2-1; D is ambiguous. This CDR3 has 11 residues. V shed 3 bases and J shed 10 bases, with 8 bases lying between them. CDR1 and CDR2 from the germline V gene are SGDLS and YYNGEE. The DNA for the CDR3 is TGTGCCAGCAGCGGGGCCCAGGAGCAGTTCTTC. Protein product: CASSGAQEQFF. The full variable domain, in which reference TRBV9 and TRBJ2-1 provide the parts outside the CDR3, is DSGVTQTPKHLITATGQRVTLRCSPRSGDLSVYWYQQSLDQGLQFLIQYYNGEERAKGNILERFSAQQFPDLHSELNLSSLELGDSALYFCASSGAQEQFFGPGTRLTVL.

V usage is TRBV12-5 and J usage is TRBJ1-2; TRBD1 aligns across 8 bases. Trimming removed 7 bases from V and 4 bases from J; junction bases left unmatched: 11. CDR1 and CDR2 from the germline V gene are LGHNT and FRNRAP. The CDR3 totals 15 residues. CDR3 loop: CASAFGTGDAYGYTF. In DNA form, the CDR3 reads TGTGCTAGTGCCTTCGGGACAGGAGATGCCTATGGCTACACCTTC.